This T cell receptor beta chain originates from a study of glioma-infiltrating T cells after dendritic cell vaccination. Overall study findings and caveats: The cohort had few patients with full blood and tumor sets.

Clones were read by immunoSEQ multiplex PCR, and TCRdb kept only the in-frame ones, dropping some. The table has roughly 100,000 clones, roughly 81% seen once. Remarks on this clone: Its specificity is not known.

This receptor was obtained from a human donor with glioblastoma. This specimen was blood, taken before dendritic cell vaccination.

In DNA, the CDR3 is TGTGCCAGCAGCTTTGACAGGACTGACACCGGGGAGCTGTTTTTT. This codes for CASSFDRTDTGELFF. The gene calls are TRBV13 and TRBJ2-2; perhaps TRBD1 as D (6 bases). The V gene lost 3 bases and the J gene lost 3 bases, with 11 bases spanning the gap. CDR1 and CDR2 from the germline V gene are PRHDT and FYEKMQ (reference sequence). This CDR3 is 15 amino acids long.